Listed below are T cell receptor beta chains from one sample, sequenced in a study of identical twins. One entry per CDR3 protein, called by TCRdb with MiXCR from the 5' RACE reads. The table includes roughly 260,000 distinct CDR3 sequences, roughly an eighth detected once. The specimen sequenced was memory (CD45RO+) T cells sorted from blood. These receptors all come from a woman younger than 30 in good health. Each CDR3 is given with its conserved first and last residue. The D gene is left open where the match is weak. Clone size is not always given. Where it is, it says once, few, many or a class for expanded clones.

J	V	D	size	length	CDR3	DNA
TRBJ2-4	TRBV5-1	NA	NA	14	CASRRDLAKNIQYF	TGCGCCAGCAGAAGGGACCTAGCCAAAAACATTCAGTACTTC
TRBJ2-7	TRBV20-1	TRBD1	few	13	CSAPDRNSYEQYF	TGCAGTGCGCCGGACAGGAACTCCTACGAGCAGTACTTC
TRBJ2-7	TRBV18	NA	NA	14	CASSPQHLAYEQYF	TGTGCCAGCTCACCACAGCATCTCGCCTACGAGCAGTACTTC
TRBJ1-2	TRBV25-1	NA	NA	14	CASSDLQGYYGYTF	TGTGCCAGCAGTGATTTACAGGGTTACTATGGCTACACCTTC
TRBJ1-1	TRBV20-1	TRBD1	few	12	CSARGQGLAAFF	TGCAGTGCTAGAGGACAGGGGTTAGCAGCTTTCTTT
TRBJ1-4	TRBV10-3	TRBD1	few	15	CAISESGQGNEKLFF	TGTGCCATCAGTGAGTCCGGACAGGGGAATGAAAAACTGTTTTTT
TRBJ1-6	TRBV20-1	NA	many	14	CSASFGPSRSPLHF	TGCAGTGCTAGTTTCGGCCCATCGAGGTCACCCCTCCACTTT
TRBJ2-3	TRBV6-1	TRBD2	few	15	CASSGLAVSTDTQYF	TGTGCCAGCAGTGGACTAGCGGTTAGCACAGATACGCAGTATTTT
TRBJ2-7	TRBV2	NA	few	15	CASSGAGQGSSEQYF	TGTGCCAGCAGTGGTGCGGGACAAGGTTCCTCCGAGCAGTACTTC
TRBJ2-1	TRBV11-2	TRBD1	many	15	CASSSRDRTYNEQFF	TGTGCCAGCAGCTCCCGGGACAGGACCTACAATGAGCAGTTCTTC
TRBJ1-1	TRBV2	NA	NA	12	CASSVEGAEAFF	TGTGCCAGCAGTGTTGAGGGGGCTGAAGCTTTCTTT
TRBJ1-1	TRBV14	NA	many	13	CASSHLKVTEAFF	TGTGCCAGCAGCCACCTAAAAGTGACTGAAGCTTTCTTT
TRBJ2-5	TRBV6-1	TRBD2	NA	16	CASRGLAGGLRETQYF	TGTGCCAGCAGGGGACTAGCGGGAGGGTTAAGAGAGACCCAGTACTTC
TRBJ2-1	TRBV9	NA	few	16	CASSVVPTGSYNEQFF	TGTGCCAGCAGCGTAGTTCCGACAGGTTCCTACAATGAGCAGTTCTTC
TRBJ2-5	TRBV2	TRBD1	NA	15	CASSETGVYQETQYF	TGTGCCAGCAGTGAAACAGGGGTCTACCAAGAGACCCAGTACTTC
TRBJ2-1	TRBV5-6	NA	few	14	CASSFSGGVGEQFF	TGTGCCAGCAGCTTTTCAGGAGGAGTCGGTGAGCAGTTCTTC
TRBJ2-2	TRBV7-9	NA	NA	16	CASSLRTEMNTGELFF	TGTGCCAGCAGCTTAAGGACAGAGATGAACACCGGGGAGCTGTTTTTT
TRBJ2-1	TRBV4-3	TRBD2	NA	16	CASSLWTSGSHNEQFF	TGCGCCAGCAGCCTGTGGACTAGCGGGAGCCACAATGAGCAGTTCTTC
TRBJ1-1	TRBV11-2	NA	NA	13	CASSRSPDTEAFF	TGTGCCAGCAGCCGATCCCCCGACACTGAAGCTTTCTTT
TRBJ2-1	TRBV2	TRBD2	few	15	CASIRESGSENEQFF	TGTGCCAGCATAAGGGAAAGCGGGAGTGAAAATGAGCAGTTCTTC
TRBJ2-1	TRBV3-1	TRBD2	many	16	CASSQFKGREGNEQFF	TGTGCCAGCAGCCAATTTAAGGGACGGGAGGGCAATGAGCAGTTCTTC
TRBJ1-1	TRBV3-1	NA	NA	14	CASSAGTSWTEAFF	TGTGCCAGCAGCGCCGGGACGTCATGGACTGAAGCTTTCTTT
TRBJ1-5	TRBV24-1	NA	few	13	CATSEGLEQPQHF	TGTGCCACCAGTGAGGGGCTAGAGCAGCCCCAGCATTTT
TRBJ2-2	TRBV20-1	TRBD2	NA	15	CSARTSGGFTGELFF	TGCAGTGCTAGGACTAGCGGGGGGTTCACCGGGGAGCTGTTTTTT
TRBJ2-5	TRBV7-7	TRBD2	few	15	CASSLVLAGRGTQYF	TGTGCCAGCAGCTTGGTCCTAGCGGGACGTGGGACCCAGTACTTC
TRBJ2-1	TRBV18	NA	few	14	CASSPIRSNDEQFF	TGTGCCAGCTCACCAATAAGAAGCAATGATGAGCAGTTCTTC